This section outlines one T cell receptor beta chain sequence together with its context. This clone's antigen is unknown. No qualities accompany the bases; no much larger clone lies one base away. These data are taken from a study of blood T cell repertoires in COVID-19 (dated by TCRdb to 2020 to 2021). A note on the overall study: Collaborator samples came from the United States, Italy and Spain and covered acute and convalescent phases of COVID-19. The material from the prospective study consisted of cDNA or gDNA derived from T cells, B-cell-depleted T cells, or PBMCs. The dataset comprised deeply sampled blood TCRbeta repertoires from subjects exposed to, actively infected with, or recovered from COVID-19. A freely available public database, intended as a resource for researchers studying the immune response to SARS-CoV-2, is where the repertoires were released. The samples were drawn from two sources: the first 160 participants of the ongoing ImmuneRACE study, and over 950 subjects contributed by 6 global collaborators. Nearly every sample came with metadata listing a de-identified subject ID, COVID-19 status, age in years and sex. HLA class I and class II types, where available, came from metadata supplied by the sample provider rather than from assay-based typing.

CDR3 length: 14 amino acids, cysteine to phenylalanine. Solely the CDR3 DNA is kept, with 42 bases framed from the first base. For CDR1 and CDR2, the germline V gene (reference sequence) lists SGHNT and YYREEE. V is cut by 3 bases and J by 6 bases, and the space between the germline ends is 12 bases. General study outcomes and caveats: How much clinical and demographic metadata was included differed by source and by participant, and the metadata was provided uncurated.

TCRbeta CDR3 regions were amplified from genomic DNA using the immunoSEQ Assay, a bias-controlled multiplex PCR. For the original study's pipeline: The number of nucleated cells in each sample was estimated from the amplification of reference gene primers within the assay. To quantify the absolute abundance of each unique TCRbeta CDR3 rearrangement, sequence reads were collapsed and filtered. For each sample, productive Simpson clonality was calculated as the square root of Simpson's diversity index over productive rearrangements. The table was pulled from immuneACCESS by TCRdb, which kept in-frame rearrangements only. Such tables lose some clones; where checked, under half of the loss comes from unresolved V genes, and the rest has no known cause. From that table come the V and J calls and clone size; the DNA was used to work out D and trimming. The sample table contains about 140,000 clones; only one count was recorded for 70% to 80% of them. The ten most abundant clones make up approximately 11% of the sample.

A second Seattle source provided samples from volunteer blood donors who had recovered from COVID-19. The collaborating institutions used their own protocols to collect whole blood in K2EDTA tubes. For TCRbeta analysis, collaborators shipped samples as frozen whole blood, isolated PBMCs, or DNA extracted from either of those sample types. The chain is assembled from TRBV5-4 and TRBJ1-4; the D gene is perhaps TRBD1, on 5 matching bases. The sample taken for sequencing was peripheral blood. The TCR sequence derives from a man aged 55 to 70 who had recovered from COVID-19. CDR3 sequence: CASSSDSGDEKLFF. The nucleotides are TGTGCCAGCAGCTCTGACAGTGGTGATGAAAAACTGTTTTTT.